The rows below give T cell receptor beta chains drawn from one sample of a study of T cell responses to AZD1222 COVID-19 vaccine. The protocol was immunoSEQ multiplex PCR, while the TCRdb copy is restricted to in-frame clones and leaves out a portion. The table records about 100,000 clones, approximately 91% of them present only once. Specimen: peripheral blood, collected on day 0 of AZD1222 vaccination. All receptors come from an adult in good health. Both conserved end residues are part of each CDR3. The D gene is left open where the match is weak. A row's size may be missing; if present it is once, few, many or a size class.

DNA,CDR3,J,V,size,D
TGTGCCAGCTCACCCGGGGTAGATCAGCCCCAGCATTTT,CASSPGVDQPQHF,TRBJ1-5,TRBV18,-,-
TGTGCCAGCAGTTTAACGGATCTTAGAACCCAGTACTTC,CASSLTDLRTQYF,TRBJ2-5,TRBV12-3/TRBV12-4,-,-
TGTGCCAGCAGCACAGCACGGGGGGCTTTTCGAATTGAAGCTTTCTTT,CASSTARGAFRIEAFF,TRBJ1-1,TRBV28,-,-
TGTGCCATCAGTGTGTCAGGGTCGGGAGGCTACACCTTC,CAISVSGSGGYTF,TRBJ1-2,TRBV10-3,-,-
TGTGCCAGCAGTTTGGGAGGACACTCCAACACCGGGGAGCTGTTTTTT,CASSLGGHSNTGELFF,TRBJ2-2,TRBV28,-,-
TGTGCCAGCAGCTTGAAGTGGTTCTTC,CASSLKWFF,TRBJ2-7,TRBV5-6,-,-
TGCGCCAGCAGCTTGGGTTTTATCCAAGAGACCCAGTACTTC,CASSLGFIQETQYF,TRBJ2-5,TRBV5-1,-,-
TGTGCCAGCAGTTTACAGGGGGTAAAAGAAAAACTGTTTTTT,CASSLQGVKEKLFF,TRBJ1-4,TRBV27,-,TRBD1
TGTGCCAGCAGTTACGGGGGAGGGCAAGAGACCCAGTACTTC,CASSYGGGQETQYF,TRBJ2-5,TRBV6-6,-,TRBD2
TGTGCCAGCAGCCCGAGGGGAGATTCACCCCTCCACTTT,CASSPRGDSPLHF,TRBJ1-6,TRBV14,-,-
TGTGCCAGCAACGGACCGAACAATGGCTACACCTTC,CASNGPNNGYTF,TRBJ1-2,TRBV2,-,-
TGTGCCAGCAGGCACGCCGGGACTAGAAAAGAGACCCAGTACTTC,CASRHAGTRKETQYF,TRBJ2-5,TRBV5-4,-,TRBD2
TGCGCCAGCAGCTCTTACATGGGACAGTCGAACTATGGCTACACCTTC,CASSSYMGQSNYGYTF,TRBJ1-2,TRBV5-1,few,TRBD1
TGTGCCAGCAGAGAGACAGGGAACTATGGCTACACCTTC,CASRETGNYGYTF,TRBJ1-2,TRBV2,-,TRBD1
TGTGCCAGCAGCTTAGACAGGGAGACCGGGGAGCTGTTTTTT,CASSLDRETGELFF,TRBJ2-2,TRBV7-2,-,-
TGTGCCAGTAGTCGGCCGGGACAGGTTAATGAAAAACTGTTTTTT,CASSRPGQVNEKLFF,TRBJ1-4,TRBV19,-,TRBD1
TGTGCCTGCAAACAGGGGGCAGGTAATTCACCCCTCCACTTT,CACKQGAGNSPLHF,TRBJ1-6,TRBV30,-,TRBD1
TGTGCCAGCAGGTCTGGCGGTGACAATCAGCCCCAGCATTTT,CASRSGGDNQPQHF,TRBJ1-5,TRBV28,-,-
TGTGCCAGCAGCTCTCAGGGGCCCTCCTACGAGCAGTACTTC,CASSSQGPSYEQYF,TRBJ2-7,TRBV28,-,-
TGCGCCAGCAGCTTGGAACCAGGGACTGGAAACACCATATATTTT,CASSLEPGTGNTIYF,TRBJ1-3,TRBV5-1,-,-
TGTGCCAGCAGCTTAGCGGGTGCGGGGGGCGGAAATGAGCAGTTCTTC,CASSLAGAGGGNEQFF,TRBJ2-1,TRBV7-2,-,TRBD2
TGCAGCGTGAGGGATGGGGCAGGGGGCACTGAAGCTTTCTTT,CSVRDGAGGTEAFF,TRBJ1-1,TRBV29-1,-,TRBD1
TGTGCCAGCAGCGGCGGCGGCCCTAGCACAGATACGCAGTATTTT,CASSGGGPSTDTQYF,TRBJ2-3,TRBV9,few,-
TGTGCCAGCTCACCGGTGACGGGTTTCGGCAAAAACATTCAGTACTTC,CASSPVTGFGKNIQYF,TRBJ2-4,TRBV18,once,-
TGTGCCAGCAGATTGACAGGGGGCCCAGATACGCAGTATTTT,CASRLTGGPDTQYF,TRBJ2-3,TRBV6-5,-,TRBD1
TGCGCCAGCAGCTTAAGCGGGACTCGAAACAATGAGCAGTTCTTC,CASSLSGTRNNEQFF,TRBJ2-1,TRBV5-1,-,TRBD2
TGTGCCAGCAGCCCCTCGACAGGGTCGGTGGAGACCCAGTACTTC,CASSPSTGSVETQYF,TRBJ2-5,TRBV11-3,few,TRBD1
TGTGCCAGCAGTGCCATCCGGGATCAGCCCCAGCATTTT,CASSAIRDQPQHF,TRBJ1-5,TRBV2,-,-
TGTGCCAGCAGCAACCGTCGGGATACTGGCTACACCTTC,CASSNRRDTGYTF,TRBJ1-2,TRBV9,-,-
TGTGCCAGCAGCTGGGGAGGGGGACAGCAAGAGACCCAGTACTTC,CASSWGGGQQETQYF,TRBJ2-5,TRBV7-6,-,-
TGTGCCAGCAGGTTGGACAGGGGCACCGGGGAGCTGTTTTTT,CASRLDRGTGELFF,TRBJ2-2,TRBV2,few,TRBD1
TGTGCCAGCAGCTTGGGGGCCTCCTACGAGCAGTACTTC,CASSLGASYEQYF,TRBJ2-7,TRBV5-6,-,-
TGCGCCAGCAGCCTGGGACAGAACACCGGGGAGCTGTTTTTT,CASSLGQNTGELFF,TRBJ2-2,TRBV4-1,few,-
TGCAGCGTTGAGCCGACAGGGCGTGAGCAGTTCTTC,CSVEPTGREQFF,TRBJ2-1,TRBV29-1,-,TRBD1
TGTGCCAGCAGCAGGGAGCTCTATGGCTACACCTTC,CASSRELYGYTF,TRBJ1-2,TRBV11-3,-,-
TGTGCCAGCAGCCAAGTCGGAGAGCAGTTCTTC,CASSQVGEQFF,TRBJ2-1,TRBV3-1/TRBV3-2,-,-
TGCGCCAGCAGTTCATATAACTATGGCTACACCTTC,CASSSYNYGYTF,TRBJ1-2,TRBV10-2,few,-
TGTGCCAGCAGCCGCTCACCGGGAACTAACTATGGCTACACCTTC,CASSRSPGTNYGYTF,TRBJ1-2,TRBV7-2,once,-
TGCGCCAGCAGCCAAGTAACATGGGCCACCTACGAGCAGTACTTC,CASSQVTWATYEQYF,TRBJ2-7,TRBV4-1,-,-
TGTGCCAGTAAGTGGACGGGGAACACTGAAGCTTTCTTT,CASKWTGNTEAFF,TRBJ1-1,TRBV19,once,-